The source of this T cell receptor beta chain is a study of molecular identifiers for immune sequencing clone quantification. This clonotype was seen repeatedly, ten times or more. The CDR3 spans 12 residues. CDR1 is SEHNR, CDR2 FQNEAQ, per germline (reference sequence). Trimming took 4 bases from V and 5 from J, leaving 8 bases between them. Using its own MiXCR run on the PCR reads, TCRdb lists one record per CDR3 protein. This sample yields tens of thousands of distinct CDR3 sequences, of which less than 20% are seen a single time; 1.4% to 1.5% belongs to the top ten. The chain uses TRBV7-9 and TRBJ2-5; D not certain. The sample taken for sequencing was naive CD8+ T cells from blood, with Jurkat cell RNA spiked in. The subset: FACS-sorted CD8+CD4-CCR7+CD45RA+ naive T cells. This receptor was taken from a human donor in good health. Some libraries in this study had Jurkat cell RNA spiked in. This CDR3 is CASSSRSETQYF. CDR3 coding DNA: TGTGCCAGCAGCTCCCGGTCGGAGACCCAGTACTTC.